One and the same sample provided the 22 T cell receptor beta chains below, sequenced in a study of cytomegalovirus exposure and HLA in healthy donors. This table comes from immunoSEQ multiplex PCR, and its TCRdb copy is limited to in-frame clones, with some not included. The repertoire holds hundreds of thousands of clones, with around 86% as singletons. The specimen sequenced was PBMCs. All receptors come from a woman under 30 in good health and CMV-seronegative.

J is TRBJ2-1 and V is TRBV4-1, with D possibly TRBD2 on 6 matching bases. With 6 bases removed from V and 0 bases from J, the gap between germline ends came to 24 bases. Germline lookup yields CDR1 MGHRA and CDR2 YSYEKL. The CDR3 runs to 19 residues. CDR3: CASSPLFTGGYSSYNEQFF. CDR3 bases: TGCGCCAGCAGTCCTCTTTTTACCGGGGGATATAGCTCCTACAATGAGCAGTTCTTC.

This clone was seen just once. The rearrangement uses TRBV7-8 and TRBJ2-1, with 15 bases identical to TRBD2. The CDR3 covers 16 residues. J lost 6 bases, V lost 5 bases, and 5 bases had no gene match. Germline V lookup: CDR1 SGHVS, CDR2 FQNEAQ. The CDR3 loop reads CASSGGTSGRLNEQFF. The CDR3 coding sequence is TGTGCCAGCAGCGGAGGGACTAGCGGGAGGCTCAATGAGCAGTTCTTC.

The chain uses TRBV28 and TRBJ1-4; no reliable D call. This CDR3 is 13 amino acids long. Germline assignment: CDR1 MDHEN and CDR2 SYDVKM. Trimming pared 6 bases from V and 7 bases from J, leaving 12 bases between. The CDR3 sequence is CASSRQAAEKLFF. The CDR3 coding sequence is TGTGCCAGCAGCCGACAAGCAGCTGAAAAACTGTTTTTT.

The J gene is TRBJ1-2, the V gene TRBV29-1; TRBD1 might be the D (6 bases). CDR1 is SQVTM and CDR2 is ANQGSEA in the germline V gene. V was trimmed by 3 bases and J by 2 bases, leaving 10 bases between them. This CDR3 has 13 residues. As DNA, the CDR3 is TGCAGCGTTGAGGGGACATCCAACTATGGCTACACCTTC. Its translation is CSVEGTSNYGYTF.

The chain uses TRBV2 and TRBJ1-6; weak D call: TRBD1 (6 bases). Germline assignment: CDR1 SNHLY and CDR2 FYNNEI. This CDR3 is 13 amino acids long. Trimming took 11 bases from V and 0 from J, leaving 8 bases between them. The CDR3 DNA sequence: TGTGCCGGGGGGGCCTCCTATAATTCACCCCTCCACTTT. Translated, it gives CAGGASYNSPLHF.

For the CDR3, the DNA is TGTGCCAGCAGATGGGACAGGGGAAACTACAATGAGCAGTTCTTC. Translated, it gives CASRWDRGNYNEQFF. V and J are TRBV2 and TRBJ2-1; 10 nucleotides align to TRBD1. The CDR3 spans 15 residues. The junction had 5 bases not matched to a gene; V was cut back by 6 bases and J by 3 bases. Germline lookup yields CDR1 SNHLY and CDR2 FYNNEI.

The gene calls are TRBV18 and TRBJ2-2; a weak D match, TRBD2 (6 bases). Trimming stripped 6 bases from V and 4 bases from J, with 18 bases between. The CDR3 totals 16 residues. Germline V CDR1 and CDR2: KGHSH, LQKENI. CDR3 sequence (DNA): TGTGCCAGCTCGCAACTCCGGGACTCCAGCACCGGGGAGCTGTTTTTT. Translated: CASSQLRDSSTGELFF.

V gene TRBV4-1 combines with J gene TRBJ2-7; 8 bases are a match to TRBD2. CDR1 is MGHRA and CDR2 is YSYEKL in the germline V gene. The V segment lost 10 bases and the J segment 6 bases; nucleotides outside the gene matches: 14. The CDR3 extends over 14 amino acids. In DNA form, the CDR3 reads TGCGCCACCACCCGGGCTCCGGGGGGGGGCGAGCAGTACTTC. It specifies CATTRAPGGGEQYF.

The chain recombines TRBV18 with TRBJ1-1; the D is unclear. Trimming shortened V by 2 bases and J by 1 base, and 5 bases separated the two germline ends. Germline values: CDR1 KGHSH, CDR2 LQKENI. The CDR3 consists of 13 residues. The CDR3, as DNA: TGTGCCAGCTCACCATCGGGGAACACTGAAGCTTTCTTT. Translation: CASSPSGNTEAFF.

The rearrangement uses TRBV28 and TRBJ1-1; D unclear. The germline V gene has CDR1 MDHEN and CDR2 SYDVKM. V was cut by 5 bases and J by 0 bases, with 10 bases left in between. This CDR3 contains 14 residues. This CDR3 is CASSPLQMNTEAFF. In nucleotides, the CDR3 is TGTGCCAGCAGTCCTCTCCAGATGAACACTGAAGCTTTCTTT.

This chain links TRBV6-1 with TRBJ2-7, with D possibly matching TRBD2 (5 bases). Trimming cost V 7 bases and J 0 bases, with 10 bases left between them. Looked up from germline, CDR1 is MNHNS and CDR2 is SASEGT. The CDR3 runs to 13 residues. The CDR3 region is CASNGESSYEQYF. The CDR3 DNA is TGTGCCAGCAATGGGGAGAGCTCCTACGAGCAGTACTTC.

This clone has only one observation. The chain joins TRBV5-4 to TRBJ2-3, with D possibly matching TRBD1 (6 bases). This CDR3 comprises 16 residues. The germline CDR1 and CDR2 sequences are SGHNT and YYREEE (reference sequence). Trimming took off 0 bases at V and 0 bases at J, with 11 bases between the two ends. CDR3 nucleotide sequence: TGTGCCAGCAGCTTGGCCAAGGGGGTGAGCACAGATACGCAGTATTTT. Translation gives CASSLAKGVSTDTQYF. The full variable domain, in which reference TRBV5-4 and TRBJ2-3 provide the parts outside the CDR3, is ETGVTQSPTHLIKTRGQQVTLRCSSQSGHNTVSWYQQALGQGPQFIFQYYREEENGRGNFPPRFSGLQFPNYSSELNVNALELDDSALYLCASSLAKGVSTDTQYFGPGTRLTVL.

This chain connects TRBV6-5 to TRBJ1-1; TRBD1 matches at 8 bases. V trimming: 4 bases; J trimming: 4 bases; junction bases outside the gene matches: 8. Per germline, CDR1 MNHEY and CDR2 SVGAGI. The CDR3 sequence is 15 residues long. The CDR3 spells CASSSAGQGVTEAFF. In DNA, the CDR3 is TGTGCCAGCAGTTCGGCTGGACAGGGAGTCACTGAAGCTTTCTTT.

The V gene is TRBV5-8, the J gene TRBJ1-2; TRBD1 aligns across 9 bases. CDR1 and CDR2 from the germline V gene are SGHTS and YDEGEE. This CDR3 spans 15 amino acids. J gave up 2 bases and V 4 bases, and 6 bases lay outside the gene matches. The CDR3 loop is CASSLGQGRNYGYTF. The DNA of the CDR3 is TGTGCCAGCAGCCTAGGACAGGGGAGGAACTATGGCTACACCTTC.

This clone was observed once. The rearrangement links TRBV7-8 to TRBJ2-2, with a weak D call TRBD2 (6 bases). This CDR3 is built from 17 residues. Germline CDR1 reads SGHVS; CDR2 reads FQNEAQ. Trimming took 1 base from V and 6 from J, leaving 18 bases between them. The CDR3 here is CASSLDRLVLGPGELFF. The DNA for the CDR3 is TGTGCCAGCAGCTTAGATCGACTAGTCCTGGGCCCCGGGGAGCTGTTTTTT.

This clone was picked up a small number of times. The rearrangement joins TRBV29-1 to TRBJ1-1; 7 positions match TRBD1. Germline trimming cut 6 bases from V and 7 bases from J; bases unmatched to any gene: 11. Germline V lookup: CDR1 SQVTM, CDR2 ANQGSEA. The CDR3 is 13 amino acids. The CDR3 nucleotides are TGCAGCGTCTTAGACAGGGAAACGGATGAAGCTTTCTTT. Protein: CSVLDRETDEAFF.

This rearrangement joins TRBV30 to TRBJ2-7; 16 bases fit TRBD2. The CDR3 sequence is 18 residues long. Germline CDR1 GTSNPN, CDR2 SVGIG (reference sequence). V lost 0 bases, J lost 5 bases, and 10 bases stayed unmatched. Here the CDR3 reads CAWSVPGLAGGGRNEQYF. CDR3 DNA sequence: TGTGCCTGGAGTGTACCGGGACTAGCGGGAGGGGGAAGAAACGAGCAGTACTTC.

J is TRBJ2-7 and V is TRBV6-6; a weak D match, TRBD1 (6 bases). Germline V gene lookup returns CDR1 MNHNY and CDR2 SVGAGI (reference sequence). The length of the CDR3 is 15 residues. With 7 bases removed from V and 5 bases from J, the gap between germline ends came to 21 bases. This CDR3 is CASKTRQAPGNEQYF. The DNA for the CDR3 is TGTGCCAGCAAAACAAGACAGGCCCCTGGAAACGAGCAGTACTTC.

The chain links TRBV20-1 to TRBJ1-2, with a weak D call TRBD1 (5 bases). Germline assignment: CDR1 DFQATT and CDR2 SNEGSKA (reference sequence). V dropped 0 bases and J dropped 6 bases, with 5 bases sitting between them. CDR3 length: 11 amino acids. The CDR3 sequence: CSAREGHGYTF. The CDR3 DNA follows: TGCAGTGCTAGAGAGGGGCATGGCTACACCTTC.

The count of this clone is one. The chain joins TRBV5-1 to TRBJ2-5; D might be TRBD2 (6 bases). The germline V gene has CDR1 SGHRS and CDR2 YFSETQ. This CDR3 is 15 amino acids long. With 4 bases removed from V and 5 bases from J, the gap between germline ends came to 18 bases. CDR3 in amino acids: CASSGPGETWETQYF. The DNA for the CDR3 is TGCGCCAGCAGCGGACCGGGAGAAACGTGGGAGACCCAGTACTTC.

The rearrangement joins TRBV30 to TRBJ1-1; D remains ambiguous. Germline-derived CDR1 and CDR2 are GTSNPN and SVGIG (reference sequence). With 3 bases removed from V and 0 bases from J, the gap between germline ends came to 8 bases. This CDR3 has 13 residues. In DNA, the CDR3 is TGTGCCTGGAGACAGTACATGAACACTGAAGCTTTCTTT. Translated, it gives CAWRQYMNTEAFF.

CDR3 residues: CAISPGTGGPFYYGYTF. CDR3 bases: TGTGCCATCAGTCCCGGGACAGGGGGCCCATTTTACTATGGCTACACCTTC. The chain carries TRBV10-3 and TRBJ1-2, with TRBD1 identical over 12 bases. Germline V lookup: CDR1 ENHRY, CDR2 SYGVKD. This CDR3 region has 17 residues. V gave up 5 bases and J gave up 3 bases; unmatched junction bases: 10.